This passage covers 29 T cell receptor beta chains from one sample sequenced in a study of Ad26.COV2.S vaccination and SARS-CoV-2 variants. Treatment: 15 to 20 received Ad26.COV2.S at low or high dose, single or two shots; 5 received placebo; per-sample allocation not given. Day 63 after the first injection of vaccine or placebo was the sampling time. Data came from immunoSEQ multiplex PCR; TCRdb stores just in-frame clones and leaves some out. The repertoire holds around 450,000 clones, with 80% to 90% as singletons. Here the sequenced sample was peripheral blood, taken in a trial of Ad26.COV2.S vaccine versus placebo. The receptors shown here come from a person aged 18-65 years who received the Ad26.COV2.S COVID-19 vaccine or a placebo.

CDR3 coding DNA: TGTGCCACCAGCAGGCGTCCGGGCTACTACATCTCTGGGGCCAACGTCCTGACTTTC. Its protein is CATSRRPGYYISGANVLTF. The chain employs TRBV15 and TRBJ2-6, with D uncertain. Trimming cost V 3 bases and J 0 bases, with 18 bases left between them. From germline, CDR1 is LNHNV and CDR2 YYDKDF (reference sequence). The CDR3 totals 19 residues.

This clone was counted once. The chain links TRBV9 to TRBJ1-1; a weak D match, TRBD1 (5 bases). V lost 3 bases, J lost 0 bases, and 12 bases lay in between. The CDR3 has 15 residues. In germline, CDR1 is SGDLS, CDR2 YYNGEE. The CDR3 is CASSAPGRLNTEAFF. In DNA form, the CDR3 reads TGTGCCAGCAGCGCGCCGGGACGGTTGAACACTGAAGCTTTCTTT.

The gene calls are TRBV28 and TRBJ2-1; 8 bases align to TRBD1. V gave up 2 bases and J gave up 6 bases; unmatched junction bases: 12. The CDR3 contains 17 residues. Looked up from germline, CDR1 is MDHEN and CDR2 is SYDVKM. The CDR3 bases are TGTGCCAGCAGTTTAGGGGTCCGACAGGGGTTTTTCAATGAGCAGTTCTTC. It specifies CASSLGVRQGFFNEQFF.

This chain connects TRBV7-2 to TRBJ1-2; D gene ambiguous. In germline, CDR1 is SGHTA, CDR2 FQGNSA. V was pared by 5 bases and J by 1 base, with 14 bases between. The CDR3 totals 15 residues. CDR3 nucleotide sequence: TGTGCCAGCAGCCCCGCGATGGCCAATAACTATGGCTACACCTTC. Amino acid sequence: CASSPAMANNYGYTF.

The V gene is TRBV6-6, the J gene TRBJ1-5; D gene unclear. This CDR3 region has 11 residues. The germline V gene encodes CDR1 MNHNY and CDR2 SVGAGI (reference sequence). V lost 6 bases to trimming and J lost 4 bases, with 4 bases between them. Here the CDR3 reads CASRSNQPQHF. The DNA of the CDR3 is TGTGCCAGCAGATCGAATCAGCCCCAGCATTTT.

J is TRBJ2-1 and V is TRBV5-1, with TRBD2 matching 9 bases. The germline V gene has CDR1 SGHRS and CDR2 YFSETQ. V was pared by 4 bases and J by 6 bases, with 11 bases of the junction left unmatched. This CDR3 comprises 16 residues. This CDR3 reads CASSLPPSGVLNEQFF. In DNA form, the CDR3 reads TGCGCCAGCAGCCTTCCACCTAGCGGGGTACTCAATGAGCAGTTCTTC.

The J gene is TRBJ2-7, the V gene TRBV9, with D perhaps TRBD1 (7 bases). V gave up 6 bases and J gave up 6 bases, with 16 bases separating them. Germline CDR1 is SGDLS and CDR2 is YYNGEE. The CDR3 contains 13 residues. The CDR3, as DNA: TGTGCCAGCACCGGAGGGCCAGGGGGCGAGCAGTACTTC. Translating gives CASTGGPGGEQYF.

This chain uses TRBV5-1 with TRBJ2-7; 13 bases fit TRBD2. Losses at the gene ends were 4 bases for V and 7 bases for J; bases not matched to a gene: 5. Germline loops: CDR1 SGHRS, CDR2 YFSETQ. The CDR3 is 14 amino acids. CDR3 in amino acids: CASSTSGGATEQYF. The CDR3 region has the DNA TGCGCCAGCAGCACTAGCGGGGGGGCGACTGAGCAGTACTTC.

The chain joins TRBV28 to TRBJ1-2; 10 bases are shared with TRBD1. Germline V CDR1 and CDR2: MDHEN, SYDVKM. The CDR3 is 14 residues long. Trimming removed 8 bases from V and 7 bases from J; junction bases left unmatched: 10. DNA for the CDR3: TGTGCCAGCCGGGACAGGGGCCCATTGGGTGGCTACACCTTC. It translates to CASRDRGPLGGYTF.

This clone was seen just once. This rearrangement joins TRBV2 to TRBJ1-1; 10 nucleotides agree with TRBD1. Germline values: CDR1 SNHLY, CDR2 FYNNEI. The CDR3 is 16 amino acids. The V and J ends lost 5 bases and 0 bases, in that order; junction bases with no gene match: 6. CDR3 residues: CASSHGTGDMNTEAFF. The CDR3 coding sequence is TGTGCCAGCAGTCACGGGACAGGGGATATGAACACTGAAGCTTTCTTT. Complete variable domain (other parts from reference TRBV2 and TRBJ1-1): EPEVTQTPSHQVTQMGQEVILRCVPISNHLYFYWYRQILGQKVEFLVSFYNNEISEKSEIFDDQFSVERPDGSNFTLKIRSTKLEDSAMYFCASSHGTGDMNTEAFFGQGTRLTVV.

The chain recombines TRBV24-1 with TRBJ2-3; TRBD1 is a possible D gene (5 bases). V lost 7 bases to trimming and J lost 3 bases, with 10 bases between them. The germline CDR1 and CDR2 sequences are KGHDR and SFDVKD. This CDR3 comprises 13 residues. CDR3 DNA: TGTGCCACCAGCGAAGACAGAACAGATACGCAGTATTTT. The encoded protein is CATSEDRTDTQYF.

V is TRBV29-1 and J is TRBJ1-2; D unresolved. Germline V gene lookup returns CDR1 SQVTM and CDR2 ANQGSEA. Trimming took 2 bases from V and 4 from J, leaving 11 bases between them. CDR3 length: 13 residues. Here the CDR3 reads CSVELLTLYGYTF. Here the CDR3 DNA reads TGCAGCGTTGAATTGTTGACCCTCTATGGCTACACCTTC.

This chain uses TRBV7-8 with TRBJ2-7; no definite D call. Germline CDR1 SGHVS, CDR2 FQNEAQ. CDR3 length equals 13 residues. The V gene lost 2 bases and the J gene lost 4 bases, with 9 bases spanning the gap. The CDR3, as DNA: TGTGCCAGCAGCTTATTGTACGGGTACGAGCAGTACTTC. It translates to CASSLLYGYEQYF.

This clone was picked up a small number of times. J is TRBJ2-7 and V is TRBV7-9; the D gene could be TRBD1 or TRBD2 (5 bases each). Germline values: CDR1 SEHNR, CDR2 FQNEAQ (reference sequence). The CDR3 extends over 15 amino acids. Trimming cost V 2 bases and J 4 bases, with 15 bases left between them. CDR3 loop: CASSLWGDRSYEQYF. DNA for the CDR3: TGTGCCAGCAGCTTATGGGGAGACAGATCTTACGAGCAGTACTTC.

The chain has TRBV4-2 and TRBJ2-7; 7 bases match TRBD1. With 1 base clipped from V and 2 bases from J, the junction kept 11 bases outside the gene matches. The length of the CDR3 is 17 residues. CDR1 and CDR2 (germline): LGHNA, YNFKEQ. CDR3 sequence reads: CASSQGGTVSSPYEQYF. CDR3 nucleotides: TGTGCCAGCAGCCAAGGAGGGACAGTCAGCTCACCCTACGAGCAGTACTTC.

The chain employs TRBV28 and TRBJ1-5; TRBD1 matches 8 bases. The CDR3 is 16 residues long. Germline values: CDR1 MDHEN, CDR2 SYDVKM. Trimming cost V 6 bases and J 1 base; bases outside gene matches: 8. This CDR3 reads CASSRTGKGSNQPQHF. The CDR3 DNA reads TGTGCCAGCAGCCGGACAGGGAAAGGGAGCAATCAGCCCCAGCATTTT.

The gene calls are TRBV4-2 and TRBJ1-3, with D hard to call. The V gene's germline CDR1 is LGHNA and CDR2 YNFKEQ. The CDR3 covers 15 residues. Deletions cut 0 bases from V and 3 bases from J, with 9 bases between. CDR3 sequence: CASSQDRHGGNTIYF. The CDR3 coding sequence is TGTGCCAGCAGCCAAGATCGCCATGGTGGAAACACCATATATTTT.

The rearrangement links TRBV27 to TRBJ2-7; D unclear. V was shortened by 5 bases and J by 1 base, with 6 bases between the two germline ends. This CDR3 has 12 residues. Germline assignment: CDR1 MNHEY and CDR2 SMNVEV (reference sequence). The CDR3 reads CASSPLSYEQYF. In DNA, the CDR3 is TGTGCCAGCAGTCCTCTATCCTACGAGCAGTACTTC.

The chain has TRBV7-8 and TRBJ2-1, with 9 positions matching TRBD2. Germline trimming cut 2 bases from V and 1 base from J; bases unmatched to any gene: 6. Germline loops: CDR1 SGHVS, CDR2 FQNEAQ. CDR3 length: 17 amino acids. This CDR3 is CASSLSLAGRSYNEQFF. The CDR3 DNA reads TGTGCCAGCAGCTTAAGTCTAGCGGGACGGTCCTACAATGAGCAGTTCTTC.

This chain links TRBV10-2 with TRBJ1-5, with TRBD1 matching 9 bases. With V trimmed by 6 bases and J by 7 bases, 4 bases remained unmatched. Germline assignment: CDR1 WSHSY and CDR2 SAAADI. The CDR3 runs to 13 residues. The CDR3 is CASRGTGFQPQHF. The CDR3 nucleotides are TGCGCCAGCAGAGGGACAGGGTTCCAGCCCCAGCATTTT.

The chain employs TRBV18 and TRBJ2-7; perhaps TRBD2 as D (6 bases). Germline V gene lookup returns CDR1 KGHSH and CDR2 LQKENI. The CDR3 covers 13 residues. Trimming removed 4 bases at V and 2 bases at J, with 9 bases between. CDR3 loop: CASSLEGTYEQYF. As DNA, the CDR3 is TGTGCCAGCTCACTGGAGGGTACCTACGAGCAGTACTTC.

CDR3 amino acids: CASSPTDYSNQPQHF. The CDR3 nucleotides read TGTGCCAGCAGTCCGACAGACTATAGCAATCAGCCCCAGCATTTT. V and J are TRBV6-5 and TRBJ1-5, with TRBD1 as a possible D gene (5 bases). The V end lost 5 bases, the J end lost 0 bases, and 11 bases lay between the germline ends. There are 15 residues in the CDR3. In germline, CDR1 is MNHEY, CDR2 SVGAGI.

This chain joins TRBV30 and TRBJ2-1; the D gene is possibly TRBD1 (6 bases). This CDR3 has 14 residues. Trimming took off 5 bases at V and 6 bases at J, with 17 bases between the two ends. Germline V CDR1 and CDR2: GTSNPN, SVGIG (reference sequence). The CDR3 nucleotides read TGTGCCTGGGAGACGGGGACACGGTCCAATGAGCAGTTCTTC. It yields the protein CAWETGTRSNEQFF.

V gene TRBV11-3 combines with J gene TRBJ2-1, with D perhaps assigned TRBD1 or TRBD2 (5 bases each). Germline loops: CDR1 SGHNT, CDR2 YENEEA. This CDR3 region has 15 residues. Trimming cost V 5 bases and J 0 bases, with 11 bases left between them. The CDR3 DNA reads as TGTGCCAGCAGCGCCGGGGCTGGCTCCTACAATGAGCAGTTCTTC. Protein product: CASSAGAGSYNEQFF.

J is TRBJ2-1 and V is TRBV10-3; no firm D call. The ends were cut back, 3 bases at V and 5 bases at J, with 5 bases in the middle. CDR3 length: 12 residues. Germline CDR1 ENHRY, CDR2 SYGVKD. This CDR3 reads CAISERDNEQFF. Here the CDR3 DNA reads TGTGCCATCAGTGAACGGGACAATGAGCAGTTCTTC.

The genes are TRBV19 and TRBJ2-5, with D unclear. V lost 3 bases to trimming and J lost 3 bases, with 14 bases between them. The CDR3 totals 15 residues. The V gene's germline CDR1 is LNHDA and CDR2 SQIVND (reference sequence). The CDR3 protein is CASSIGSGVKETQYF. In DNA form, the CDR3 reads TGTGCCAGTAGTATCGGGTCAGGCGTAAAAGAGACCCAGTACTTC.

This chain links TRBV28 with TRBJ1-3, with TRBD1 as a possible D gene (6 bases). The ends were cut back, 2 bases at V and 0 bases at J, with 8 bases in the middle. This CDR3 contains 15 residues. The germline V gene has CDR1 MDHEN and CDR2 SYDVKM. CDR3 DNA sequence: TGTGCCAGCAGTTTACAGGGGATCTCTGGAAACACCATATATTTT. Its protein product is CASSLQGISGNTIYF.

The rearrangement links TRBV11-2 to TRBJ2-7; D remains ambiguous. Germline assignment: CDR1 SGHAT and CDR2 FQNNGV. Trimming removed 3 bases at V and 4 bases at J, with 4 bases between. The CDR3 spans 11 residues. In DNA form, the CDR3 reads TGTGCCAGCAGCTTTGTATACGAGCAGTACTTC. Encoded protein: CASSFVYEQYF.

The chain employs TRBV28 and TRBJ1-2, with 7 bases lining up with TRBD1. V shed 11 bases, J shed 4 bases, and the junction held 4 bases outside the gene matches. CDR3 length equals 11 residues. Germline loops: CDR1 MDHEN, CDR2 SYDVKM. CDR3 bases: TGTGCCCTAGGGGGCCTCTATGGCTACACCTTC. Its protein product is CALGGLYGYTF.